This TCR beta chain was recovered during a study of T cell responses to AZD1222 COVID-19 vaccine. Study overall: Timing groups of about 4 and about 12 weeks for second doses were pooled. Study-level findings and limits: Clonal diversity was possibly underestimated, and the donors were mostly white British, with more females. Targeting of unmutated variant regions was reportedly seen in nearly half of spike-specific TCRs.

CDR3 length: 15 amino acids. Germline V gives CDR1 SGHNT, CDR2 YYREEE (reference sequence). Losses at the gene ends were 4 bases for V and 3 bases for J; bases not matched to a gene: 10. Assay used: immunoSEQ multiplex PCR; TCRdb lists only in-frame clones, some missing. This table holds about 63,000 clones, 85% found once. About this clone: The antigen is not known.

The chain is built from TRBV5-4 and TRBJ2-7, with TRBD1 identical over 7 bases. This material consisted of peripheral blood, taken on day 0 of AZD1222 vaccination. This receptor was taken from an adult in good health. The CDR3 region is CASSLPTQGFYEQYF. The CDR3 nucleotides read TGTGCCAGCAGCCTACCCACACAGGGGTTCTACGAGCAGTACTTC.